Below, 5 T cell receptor beta chains from the same sample are listed, as sequenced in a study of T cell responses to AZD1222 COVID-19 vaccine. The table came from immunoSEQ multiplex PCR; TCRdb's copy has only in-frame clones and leaves some out. The sample has 40,000 to 55,000 clones, over 85% seen once. This specimen consisted of peripheral blood, obtained 28 days after the second AZD1222 dose. The receptors were gathered from an adult who received the AZD1222 COVID-19 vaccine.

CDR3 DNA: TGTGCCAGCAGTGAACACTATGGCTACACCTTC. It specifies CASSEHYGYTF. The J gene is TRBJ1-2, the V gene TRBV2, with D unresolved. This CDR3 has 11 amino acids. Germline values: CDR1 SNHLY, CDR2 FYNNEI. V dropped 2 bases and J dropped 3 bases, with 1 base sitting between them. The variable domain in full, with the rest retrieved from reference TRBV2 and TRBJ1-2, is EPEVTQTPSHQVTQMGQEVILRCVPISNHLYFYWYRQILGQKVEFLVSFYNNEISEKSEIFDDQFSVERPDGSNFTLKIRSTKLEDSAMYFCASSEHYGYTFGSGTRLTVV.

The genes are TRBV6-5 and TRBJ2-7; 12 bases fit TRBD1. J gave up 5 bases and V 2 bases, and 4 bases lay outside the gene matches. The V gene's germline CDR1 is MNHEY and CDR2 SVGAGI. CDR3 size: 15 residues. This chain's CDR3 is CASSYVGTGGHEQYF. The CDR3 region has the DNA TGTGCCAGCAGTTACGTTGGGACAGGGGGCCACGAGCAGTACTTC.

This clone came up a few times. V is TRBV3-1 (or the pseudogene TRBV3-2) and J is TRBJ2-1; D not resolved. This CDR3 has 14 residues. V dropped 0 bases and J dropped 6 bases, with 9 bases sitting between them. Germline lookup yields CDR1 LGHDT and CDR2 YNNKEL (reference sequence). The CDR3 protein is CASSQDGLLNEQFF. In DNA form, the CDR3 reads TGTGCCAGCAGCCAAGACGGGCTTCTCAATGAGCAGTTCTTC.

This chain joins TRBV28 and TRBJ1-6; tentative D call: TRBD1 (6 bases). Germline V CDR1 and CDR2: MDHEN, SYDVKM. Trimming cost V 0 bases and J 4 bases, with 7 bases left between them. There are 15 residues in the CDR3. The CDR3 is CASSLWDSYNSPLHF. As DNA, the CDR3 is TGTGCCAGCAGTTTATGGGACAGTTATAATTCACCCCTCCACTTT.

V usage is TRBV5-4 and J usage is TRBJ2-7; D gene unclear. Germline CDR1 reads SGHNT; CDR2 reads YYREEE (reference sequence). This CDR3 has 12 residues. V shed 3 bases and J shed 3 bases, with 7 bases lying between them. The CDR3: CASSSDGYEQYF. The CDR3, as DNA: TGTGCCAGCAGCTCCGACGGCTACGAGCAGTACTTC.